This is a list of T cell receptor beta chains from one sample in a study of blood T cell repertoires in COVID-19. Sequenced by immunoSEQ multiplex PCR; TCRdb stores in-frame clones only, minus some. The data contain over 250,000 clones, around 84% of them seen just once; the ten biggest clones take up about 5%. Sequencing was carried out using PBMCs or T cells enriched from blood (not recorded which). The origin of the receptors is a man between 40 and 49 years old who had been exposed to COVID-19. CDR3s include the opening cysteine and the closing phenylalanine or tryptophan. A D gene is named only where the DNA matches it firmly. A row's size may be missing; if present it is once, few, many or a size class.

J gene: TRBJ1-3
clone size: -
D gene: -
V gene: TRBV12-3/TRBV12-4
CDR3 DNA: TGTGCCAGCAGACCGGGAAGTGGAAACACCATATATTTT
CDR3 protein: CASRPGSGNTIYF

J gene: TRBJ2-2
clone size: -
D gene: TRBD1
V gene: TRBV2
CDR3 DNA: TGTGCCAGCACCTGGGGCAGGGGGATTGGCGGGGAGCTGTTTTTT
CDR3 protein: CASTWGRGIGGELFF

J gene: TRBJ2-1
clone size: -
D gene: -
V gene: TRBV10-3
CDR3 DNA: TGTGCCATCAGTCTAGACTCCTCCTACAATGAGCAGTTCTTC
CDR3 protein: CAISLDSSYNEQFF

J gene: TRBJ1-4
clone size: -
D gene: -
V gene: TRBV21-1
CDR3 DNA: TGTGCCAGCAGGGAGGCTCAGAATGAAAAACTGTTTTTT
CDR3 protein: CASREAQNEKLFF

J gene: TRBJ2-2
clone size: -
D gene: TRBD2
V gene: TRBV29-1
CDR3 DNA: TGCAGCGTTGAAGACCTTACGGGGGAGGGCGTGCCCGGGGAGCTGTTTTTT
CDR3 protein: CSVEDLTGEGVPGELFF

J gene: TRBJ2-2
clone size: -
D gene: TRBD2
V gene: TRBV29-1
CDR3 DNA: TGCAGCGTTTTTAAGAGCGGGAGATTGGGCGGGGAGCTGTTTTTT
CDR3 protein: CSVFKSGRLGGELFF

J gene: TRBJ2-1
clone size: -
D gene: TRBD2
V gene: TRBV3-1/TRBV3-2
CDR3 DNA: TGTGCCAGCAGCCCGCCCGGGAGGGGAAATGAGCAGTTCTTC
CDR3 protein: CASSPPGRGNEQFF

J gene: TRBJ2-1
clone size: once
D gene: -
V gene: TRBV10-3
CDR3 DNA: TGTGCCATCACCGAACTAGCTGGGTCCCACAATGAGCAGTTCTTC
CDR3 protein: CAITELAGSHNEQFF

J gene: TRBJ1-6
clone size: -
D gene: -
V gene: TRBV7-9
CDR3 DNA: TGTGCCAGCAGCGCGTCCGGGGGTAATTCACCCCTCCACTTT
CDR3 protein: CASSASGGNSPLHF

J gene: TRBJ2-1
clone size: -
D gene: TRBD1
V gene: TRBV11-2
CDR3 DNA: TGTGCCAGCAGCTTTATGGACAGGGTCCCCAATGAGCAGTTCTTC
CDR3 protein: CASSFMDRVPNEQFF

J gene: TRBJ2-7
clone size: -
D gene: TRBD2
V gene: TRBV30
CDR3 DNA: TGTGCCTGGAGAGATAGCGGGGCCTCCTACGAGCAGTACTTC
CDR3 protein: CAWRDSGASYEQYF

J gene: TRBJ2-4
clone size: -
D gene: TRBD1
V gene: TRBV9
CDR3 DNA: TGTGCCAGCAGCGTAGCCACAGGGACAGGAGAACCTATAGCCAAAAACATTCAGTACTTC
CDR3 protein: CASSVATGTGEPIAKNIQYF

J gene: TRBJ1-1
clone size: -
D gene: TRBD1
V gene: TRBV30
CDR3 DNA: TGTGCCTGGAACCCGGGACAGCCCACTGAAGCTTTCTTT
CDR3 protein: CAWNPGQPTEAFF

J gene: TRBJ1-5
clone size: -
D gene: -
V gene: TRBV19
CDR3 DNA: TGTGCCAGCAGAAGCCGGACAGCTAGCAATCAGCCCCAGCATTTT
CDR3 protein: CASRSRTASNQPQHF

J gene: TRBJ1-2
clone size: -
D gene: -
V gene: TRBV18
CDR3 DNA: TGTGCCAGCTCACCCTCAGAGGCTTGGGGCTACACCTTC
CDR3 protein: CASSPSEAWGYTF

J gene: TRBJ2-1
clone size: once
D gene: TRBD2
V gene: TRBV29-1
CDR3 DNA: TGCAGCGTTGAAGGCGGGATACTAGCGGGAGCGACCCTAAATGAGCAGTTCTTC
CDR3 protein: CSVEGGILAGATLNEQFF

J gene: TRBJ1-2
clone size: -
D gene: -
V gene: TRBV7-9
CDR3 DNA: TGTGCCAGCAGTCCAAGATCGGGGGGCTACACCTTC
CDR3 protein: CASSPRSGGYTF

J gene: TRBJ2-1
clone size: -
D gene: TRBD2
V gene: TRBV5-1
CDR3 DNA: TGCGCCAGCAGCTTGGTCCTAGCGGGAGGGTTAAATGAGCAGTTCTTC
CDR3 protein: CASSLVLAGGLNEQFF

J gene: TRBJ1-4
clone size: -
D gene: -
V gene: TRBV2
CDR3 DNA: TGTGCCAGCAGTGCAGGGATCGACGAAAAACTGTTTTTT
CDR3 protein: CASSAGIDEKLFF

J gene: TRBJ1-2
clone size: few
D gene: TRBD1
V gene: TRBV27
CDR3 DNA: TGTGCCAGCACCGCGGCAGGGGGAGTAGGCTACACCTTC
CDR3 protein: CASTAAGGVGYTF

J gene: TRBJ2-1
clone size: few
D gene: -
V gene: TRBV4-2
CDR3 DNA: TGTGCCAGCAGCCAAGTTGGCAGGGGCTATGAGCAGTTCTTC
CDR3 protein: CASSQVGRGYEQFF

J gene: TRBJ1-2
clone size: -
D gene: TRBD1
V gene: TRBV6-5
CDR3 DNA: TGTGCCAGCAGGCAAGGACAGGCGAGGGATGGCTACACCTTC
CDR3 protein: CASRQGQARDGYTF

J gene: TRBJ2-7
clone size: -
D gene: -
V gene: TRBV7-9
CDR3 DNA: TGTGCCAGCAGCCGGATCGGGGGACAGTACTTC
CDR3 protein: CASSRIGGQYF

J gene: TRBJ1-2
clone size: -
D gene: -
V gene: TRBV7-9
CDR3 DNA: TGTGCCACCCCAACACAAGGTGGCAGGGCCCATGGCTACACCTTC
CDR3 protein: CATPTQGGRAHGYTF

J gene: TRBJ2-3
clone size: -
D gene: -
V gene: TRBV6-1
CDR3 DNA: TGTGCCAGCAGTGTGCGTCGGGTTGAGTCTAGCACAGATACGCAGTATTTT
CDR3 protein: CASSVRRVESSTDTQYF

J gene: TRBJ1-4
clone size: -
D gene: -
V gene: TRBV3-1/TRBV3-2
CDR3 DNA: TGTGCCAGCAGCCATGTACTCTCGGGTGAAAAACTGTTTTTT
CDR3 protein: CASSHVLSGEKLFF

J gene: TRBJ2-1
clone size: -
D gene: -
V gene: TRBV6-2/TRBV6-3
CDR3 DNA: TGTGCCAGCAGCCGAGAACGGGGGTCAAACAATGAGCAGTTCTTC
CDR3 protein: CASSRERGSNNEQFF

J gene: TRBJ2-1
clone size: -
D gene: TRBD1
V gene: TRBV9
CDR3 DNA: TGTGCCAGCAGCCCACTGCCCGGGACAGAGTGGAATGAGCAGTTCTTC
CDR3 protein: CASSPLPGTEWNEQFF

J gene: TRBJ2-2
clone size: -
D gene: TRBD1
V gene: TRBV19
CDR3 DNA: TGTGCCAGTACGGTAGGGACAGGGTACACCGGGGAGCTGTTTTTT
CDR3 protein: CASTVGTGYTGELFF

J gene: TRBJ2-7
clone size: -
D gene: TRBD2
V gene: TRBV27
CDR3 DNA: TGTGCCAGCAAAAGCCGGGGGGGACCCTACGAGCAGTACTTC
CDR3 protein: CASKSRGGPYEQYF

J gene: TRBJ2-7
clone size: -
D gene: -
V gene: TRBV5-1
CDR3 DNA: TGCGCCAGCAGCTCCTCCAGTTCAGGCGAGCAGTACTTC
CDR3 protein: CASSSSSSGEQYF

J gene: TRBJ1-1
clone size: -
D gene: -
V gene: TRBV9
CDR3 DNA: TGTGCCAGCCGCTCCCAGGGAAACACTGAAGCTTTCTTT
CDR3 protein: CASRSQGNTEAFF